This passage covers 5 T cell receptor beta chains from one sample sequenced in a study of blood T cell repertoires in COVID-19. Clones were read by immunoSEQ multiplex PCR, and TCRdb kept only the in-frame ones, dropping some. The sample lists tens of thousands of clones, around 86% occurring once. Sequencing was done on a sample of peripheral blood. Every receptor here comes from a woman aged 80 or over with active or convalescent COVID-19.

In nucleotides, the CDR3 is TGTGCCAGCAGTTTACCAGGGAACGCCCATCAGCCCCAGCATTTT. It specifies CASSLPGNAHQPQHF. The V call is TRBV28, the J call TRBJ1-5; D may be TRBD1 (5 bases). The CDR3 is made up of 15 amino acids. The germline V gene encodes CDR1 MDHEN and CDR2 SYDVKM. The V gene lost 2 bases and the J gene lost 5 bases, with 13 bases spanning the gap.

The genes are TRBV5-8 and TRBJ1-1; 9 bases agree with TRBD1. CDR1 is SGHTS and CDR2 is YDEGEE in the germline V gene. V gave up 5 bases and J gave up 10 bases; unmatched junction bases: 9. The CDR3 length is 13 residues. CDR3 protein: CASRPWTGESAFF. In DNA form, the CDR3 reads TGTGCCAGCAGACCCTGGACAGGGGAGTCAGCTTTCTTT.

This rearrangement joins TRBV2 to TRBJ2-6; possible D gene TRBD1, 6 bases. The CDR3 contains 15 residues. The V gene lost 6 bases and the J gene lost 0 bases, with 9 bases spanning the gap. From germline, CDR1 is SNHLY and CDR2 FYNNEI. CDR3 sequence (DNA): TGTGCCAGCAGCACAGGGAACTCTGGGGCCAACGTCCTGACTTTC. This translates into CASSTGNSGANVLTF.

The chain links TRBV4-1 to TRBJ2-1; 8 bases fit TRBD2. Trimming cost V 1 base and J 4 bases; bases outside gene matches: 9. The germline gives CDR1 MGHRA, CDR2 YSYEKL. CDR3 length equals 17 residues. CDR3 in amino acids: CASSQGPSSGPYNEQFF. The CDR3 DNA is TGCGCCAGCAGCCAAGGACCATCTAGCGGGCCATACAATGAGCAGTTCTTC.

This chain joins TRBV5-1 and TRBJ2-7; tentatively, D is TRBD2 (6 bases). Germline lookup yields CDR1 SGHRS and CDR2 YFSETQ. V lost 4 bases, J lost 4 bases, and 9 bases lay in between. The length of the CDR3 is 12 residues. The CDR3 loop is CASSPEGYEQYF. The DNA of the CDR3 is TGCGCCAGCAGCCCGGAGGGTTACGAGCAGTACTTC.